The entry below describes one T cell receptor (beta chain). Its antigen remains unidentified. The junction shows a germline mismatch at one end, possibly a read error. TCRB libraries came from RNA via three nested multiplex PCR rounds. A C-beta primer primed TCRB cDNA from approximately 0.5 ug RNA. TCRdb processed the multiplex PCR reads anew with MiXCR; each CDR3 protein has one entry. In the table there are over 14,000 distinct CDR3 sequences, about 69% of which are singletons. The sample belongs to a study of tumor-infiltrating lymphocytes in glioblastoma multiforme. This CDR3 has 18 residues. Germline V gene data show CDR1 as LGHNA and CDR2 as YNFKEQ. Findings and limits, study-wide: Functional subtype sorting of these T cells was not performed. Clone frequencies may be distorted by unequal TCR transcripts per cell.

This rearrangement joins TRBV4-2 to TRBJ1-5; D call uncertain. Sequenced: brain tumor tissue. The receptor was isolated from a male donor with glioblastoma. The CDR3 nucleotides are TGTGCCAGCAGCCGCACCCGATGCGGCAGAGCAACCAATGAACCCCTGCATTTT. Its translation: CASSRTRCGRATNEPLHF.